These 14 T cell receptor beta chains originate from one sample sequenced in a study of cytotoxic CD8 clonotypes in ibrutinib-treated CLL. Here immunoSEQ multiplex PCR was the method, and the copy in TCRdb shows in-frame clones only, minus some. This table holds some 200,000 clones, roughly 79% found once. The specimen comprised PBMCs, sampled after 12 months of ibrutinib treatment. The receptor set was obtained from a human donor with chronic lymphocytic leukemia.

This clone was seen only once. The chain recombines TRBV6-6 with TRBJ1-2, with D possibly matching TRBD1 (6 bases). This CDR3 has 13 amino acids. Germline CDR1 reads MNHNY; CDR2 reads SVGAGI (reference sequence). The V end lost 0 bases, the J end lost 10 bases, and 12 bases lay between the germline ends. CDR3 nucleotide sequence: TGTGCCAGCAGTTACTCTTCAGGGACACTCTACACCTTC. Its protein is CASSYSSGTLYTF.

The chain combines TRBV18 with TRBJ2-2; 14 bases agree with TRBD2. Trimming at V came to 3 bases and at J to 4 bases, leaving 4 bases not matched to a gene. From germline, CDR1 is KGHSH and CDR2 LQKENI. The CDR3 loop spans 17 amino acids. CDR3: CASSPGLAGDGTGELFF. The CDR3 bases are TGTGCCAGCTCACCGGGACTAGCGGGAGATGGCACCGGGGAGCTGTTTTTT. The full variable domain, in which reference TRBV18 and TRBJ2-2 provide the parts outside the CDR3, is NAGVMQNPRHLVRRRGQEARLRCSPMKGHSHVYWYRQLPEEGLKFMVYLQKENIIDESGMPKERFSAEFPKEGPSILRIQQVVRGDSAAYFCASSPGLAGDGTGELFFGEGSRLTVL.

The rearrangement joins TRBV5-4 to TRBJ2-5, with unresolved D. Germline-derived CDR1 and CDR2 are SGHNT and YYREEE (reference sequence). The CDR3 has 12 amino acids. V was pared by 3 bases and J by 5 bases, with 8 bases between. The CDR3 DNA is TGTGCCAGCAGCTGGGATGTTGAGACCCAGTACTTC. The encoded protein is CASSWDVETQYF. Looking up the rest from reference TRBV5-4 and TRBJ2-5 gives the full variable domain: ETGVTQSPTHLIKTRGQQVTLRCSSQSGHNTVSWYQQALGQGPQFIFQYYREEENGRGNFPPRFSGLQFPNYSSELNVNALELDDSALYLCASSWDVETQYFGPGTRLLVL.

This chain uses TRBV7-9 with TRBJ2-3; TRBD1 agrees at 9 bases. V lost 8 bases to trimming and J lost 0 bases; unmatched junction nucleotides: 3. The CDR3 consists of 14 residues. Germline CDR1 reads SEHNR; CDR2 reads FQNEAQ (reference sequence). The CDR3 region is CASRDRASTDTQYF. The CDR3 coding sequence is TGTGCCAGCCGGGACAGGGCTAGCACAGATACGCAGTATTTT. The variable domain in full, with the rest retrieved from reference TRBV7-9 and TRBJ2-3, is DTGVSQNPRHKITKRGQNVTFRCDPISEHNRLYWYRQTLGQGPEFLTYFQNEAQLEKSRLLSDRFSAERPKGSFSTLEIQRTEQGDSAMYLCASRDRASTDTQYFGPGTRLTVL.

The rearrangement joins TRBV2 to TRBJ1-1; 8 bases line up with TRBD1. Germline V gene sequence: CDR1 SNHLY, CDR2 FYNNEI. V lost 2 bases, J lost 3 bases, and 11 bases stayed unmatched. CDR3 length equals 17 residues. The CDR3 region is CASSEPGQGGRDTEAFF. CDR3 bases: TGTGCCAGCAGTGAACCTGGACAGGGAGGTAGGGACACTGAAGCTTTCTTT. Supplemented by reference TRBV2 and TRBJ1-1, the full variable domain reads EPEVTQTPSHQVTQMGQEVILRCVPISNHLYFYWYRQILGQKVEFLVSFYNNEISEKSEIFDDQFSVERPDGSNFTLKIRSTKLEDSAMYFCASSEPGQGGRDTEAFFGQGTRLTVV.

The chain carries TRBV19 and TRBJ1-4; D gene ambiguous. The CDR3 covers 12 residues. V was pared by 7 bases and J by 8 bases, with 11 bases between. Germline CDR1 LNHDA, CDR2 SQIVND (reference sequence). The CDR3 reads CASMSPGEKLFF. The CDR3 DNA reads TGTGCCAGTATGAGTCCGGGAGAAAAACTGTTTTTT.

This chain joins TRBV28 and TRBJ2-2; TRBD1 matches 8 bases. This CDR3 has 20 residues. The germline CDR1 and CDR2 sequences are MDHEN and SYDVKM. The V and J ends lost 3 bases and 5 bases, in that order; junction bases with no gene match: 20. In nucleotides, the CDR3 is TGTGCCAGCAGTTTCCGTCTAATTTCGGCAGGGGGCTTGGTAACCGGGGAGCTGTTTTTT. Amino acids: CASSFRLISAGGLVTGELFF.

The chain has TRBV15 and TRBJ2-5, with 7 positions matching TRBD2. CDR3 size: 15 residues. Unmatched junction bases numbered 8, after V lost 0 bases and J lost 7 bases. From germline, CDR1 is LNHNV and CDR2 YYDKDF (reference sequence). CDR3 DNA sequence: TGTGCCACCAGCAGAGATAGGCGGGAGAGTGGGACCCAGTACTTC. It translates to CATSRDRRESGTQYF.

About this clone: The junction differs from germline at one of its ends, possibly a read error. The genes are TRBV27 and TRBJ2-1, with TRBD2 matching 13 bases. The CDR3 covers 13 residues. From germline, CDR1 is MNHEY and CDR2 SMNVEV (reference sequence). CDR3 sequence: CASSLYLGLAGVF. The CDR3 DNA follows: TGTGCCAGCAGCCTGTACCTTGGACTAGCGGGGGTCTTC.

The chain is built from TRBV11-1 and TRBJ2-5; D call uncertain. The CDR3 length is 12 residues. The germline V and J ends were trimmed by 5 bases and 5 bases, with 9 bases remaining between them. The V gene's germline CDR1 is SGHAT and CDR2 FQDESV (reference sequence). CDR3 residues: CASSLSGETQYF. The DNA of the CDR3 is TGTGCCAGCAGCCTTTCCGGGGAGACCCAGTACTTC.

The chain employs TRBV21-1 and TRBJ1-2. TRBV21-1 is labeled a pseudogene. The CDR3 runs to 16 residues. The CDR3 DNA follows: TGTGCCAGCAGCCAACGGGCCCATGGAGCTAACTATGGCTACACCTTC. As protein: CASSQRAHGANYGYTF.

This sequence joins TRBV5-6 and TRBJ1-5; unclear D gene. Between the trimmed V and J ends, which lost 2 bases and 6 bases, there was a span of 12 bases. CDR3 length equals 14 residues. From germline, CDR1 is SGHDT and CDR2 YYEEEE. CDR3 nucleotides: TGTGCCAGCAGCTTAGAGAGGGAGTCTCAGCCCCAGCATTTT. It encodes CASSLERESQPQHF.

V and J are TRBV5-1 and TRBJ1-2, with a tentative D call TRBD1 (5 bases). The CDR3 is 14 amino acids. The germline gives CDR1 SGHRS, CDR2 YFSETQ. Trimming removed 3 bases from V and 6 bases from J, with 15 bases in between. CDR3 DNA: TGCGCCAGCAGCTCGGACACATCCTCTGATGGCTACACCTTC. It yields the protein CASSSDTSSDGYTF. The full variable domain, rest sourced from reference TRBV5-1 and TRBJ1-2, is KAGVTQTPRYLIKTRGQQVTLSCSPISGHRSVSWYQQTPGQGLQFLFEYFSETQRNKGNFPGRFSGRQFSNSRSEMNVSTLELGDSALYLCASSSDTSSDGYTFGSGTRLTVV.

This chain connects TRBV7-2 to TRBJ1-1; possibly TRBD1 for D (6 bases). The V gene lost 5 bases and the J gene lost 0 bases, with 16 bases spanning the gap. CDR1 and CDR2 from the germline V gene are SGHTA and FQGNSA. This CDR3 contains 16 residues. The chain's CDR3 is CASSTRRGAVNTEAFF. CDR3 sequence (DNA): TGTGCCAGCAGCACGAGGCGGGGGGCAGTGAACACTGAAGCTTTCTTT.